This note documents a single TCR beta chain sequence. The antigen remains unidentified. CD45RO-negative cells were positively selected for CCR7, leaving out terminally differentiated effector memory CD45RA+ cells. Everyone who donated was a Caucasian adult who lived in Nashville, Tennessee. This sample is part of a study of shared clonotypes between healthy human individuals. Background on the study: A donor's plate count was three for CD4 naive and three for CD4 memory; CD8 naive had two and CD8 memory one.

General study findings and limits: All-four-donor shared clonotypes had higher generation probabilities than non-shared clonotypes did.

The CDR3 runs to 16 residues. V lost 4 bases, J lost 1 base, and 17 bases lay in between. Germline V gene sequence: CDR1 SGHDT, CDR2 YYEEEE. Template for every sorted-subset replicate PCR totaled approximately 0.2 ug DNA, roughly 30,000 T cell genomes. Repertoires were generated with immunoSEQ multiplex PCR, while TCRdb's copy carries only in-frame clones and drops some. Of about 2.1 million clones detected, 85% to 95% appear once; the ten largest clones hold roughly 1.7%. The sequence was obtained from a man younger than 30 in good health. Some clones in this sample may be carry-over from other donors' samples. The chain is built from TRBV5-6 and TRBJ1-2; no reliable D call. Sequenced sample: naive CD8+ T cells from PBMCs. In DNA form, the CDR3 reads TGTGCCAGCAGCCTCCTGCACGGTATATTTAACTATGGCTACACCTTC. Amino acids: CASSLLHGIFNYGYTF. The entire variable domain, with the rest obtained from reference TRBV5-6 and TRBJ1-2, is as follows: DAGVTQSPTHLIKTRGQQVTLRCSPKSGHDTVSWYQQALGQGPQFIFQYYEEEERQRGNFPDRFSGHQFPNYSSELNVNALLLGDSALYLCASSLLHGIFNYGYTFGSGTRLTVV.